A single sample gave rise to the 27 T cell receptor beta chains below, sequenced in a study of OX40 agonist ivuxolimab in advanced cancers. Here immunoSEQ multiplex PCR was the method, and the copy in TCRdb shows in-frame clones only, minus some. The sample consists of tens of thousands of clones, 75% to 95% of them appearing once. This sample comprised CD4+ or CD8+ T cells sorted from blood, obtained in a trial of the OX40 agonist ivuxolimab. The receptors derive from an adult with an advanced solid tumor such as melanoma, head and neck, liver or kidney cancer.

V is TRBV14 and J is TRBJ2-1, with D perhaps TRBD1 (5 bases). Germline CDR1 and CDR2: SGHDN and FVKESK. This CDR3 comprises 13 residues. V lost 5 bases and J lost 4, with 9 bases in between. The CDR3 bases are TGTGCCAGCAGCAAACAGGATTACAATGAGCAGTTCTTC. Amino acids: CASSKQDYNEQFF. Full variable domain (remainder filled in from reference TRBV14 and TRBJ2-1): EAGVTQFPSHSVIEKGQTVTLRCDPISGHDNLYWYRRVMGKEIKFLLHFVKESKQDESGMPNNRFLAERTGGTYSTLKVQPAELEDSGVYFCASSKQDYNEQFFGPGTRLTVL.

V gene TRBV10-2 combines with J gene TRBJ2-1, with 8 bases aligning to TRBD2. The CDR3 contains 14 residues. With V trimmed by 5 bases and J by 6 bases, 6 bases remained unmatched. CDR1 is WSHSY and CDR2 is SAAADI in the germline V gene. CDR3 sequence: CASSRAGGTNEQFF. CDR3 in DNA: TGCGCCAGCAGTCGGGCGGGAGGTACCAATGAGCAGTTCTTC.

The chain carries TRBV9 and TRBJ2-1; D tentatively reads TRBD1 or TRBD2 (5 bases each). V dropped 4 bases and J dropped 0 bases, with 17 bases sitting between them. The length of the CDR3 is 17 residues. CDR1 is SGDLS, CDR2 YYNGEE, per germline. CDR3 residues: CASSSPGTYSSYNEQFF. The CDR3 nucleotides are TGTGCCAGCAGCAGCCCCGGGACCTACAGCTCCTACAATGAGCAGTTCTTC.

A remark on this clone: Germline and junction disagree at one end, which may indicate a read error. The chain couples TRBV7-7 to TRBJ2-5, with 9 bases identical to TRBD2. Germline CDR1 is SSHAT and CDR2 is FNYEAQ (reference sequence). The CDR3 totals 15 residues. CDR3 sequence reads: CASSLLAGHQETQYF. The CDR3 DNA reads TGTGCTAGCAGCTTACTAGCGGGTCACCAAGAGACCCAGTACTTC. Based on the CDR3 plus reference TRBV7-7 and TRBJ2-5, the full variable domain is GAGVSQSPRYKVTKRGQDVTLRCDPISSHATLYWYQQALGQGPEFLTYFNYEAQPDKSGLPSDRFSAERPEGSISTLTIQRTEQRDSAMYRCASSLLAGHQETQYFGPGTRLLVL.

The V gene is TRBV4-3, the J gene TRBJ2-3, with TRBD1 as a possible D gene (5 bases). This CDR3 has 14 amino acids. V shed 0 bases and J shed 11 bases, with 15 bases lying between them. Germline CDR1 LGHNA, CDR2 YSLEER. This chain's CDR3 is CASSQDPLTVRQYF. The CDR3, as DNA: TGCGCCAGCAGCCAAGATCCGTTGACAGTCAGGCAGTATTTT.

Remarks on this clone: Different DNA sequences within this sample yield the same CDR3. The V gene is TRBV7-9, the J gene TRBJ2-7, with D uncertain. Germline V lookup: CDR1 SEHNR, CDR2 FQNEAQ (reference sequence). The CDR3 covers 11 residues. The V end was cut by 5 bases, the J end by 7 bases, with 9 bases between. CDR3 in amino acids: CASSPAAEQYF. The CDR3, as DNA: TGTGCCAGCAGCCCGGCGGCGGAGCAGTACTTC.

The chain has TRBV7-2 and TRBJ2-2, with no clear D. There are 14 residues in the CDR3. Germline V gene sequence: CDR1 SGHTA, CDR2 FQGNSA. V gave up 1 base and J gave up 0 bases, with 3 bases separating them. The CDR3 protein is CASSLGSNTGELFF. As DNA, the CDR3 is TGTGCCAGCAGCTTAGGATCGAACACCGGGGAGCTGTTTTTT.

The rearrangement links TRBV19 to TRBJ2-1; TRBD2 agrees at 10 bases. This CDR3 region has 15 residues. Trimming cost V 7 bases and J 6 bases; bases outside gene matches: 9. CDR1 and CDR2 (germline): LNHDA, SQIVND (reference sequence). The CDR3 nucleotides are TGTGCCAGTAAGAGTAAGGCTAGCGGGGGCAATGAGCAGTTCTTC. It translates to CASKSKASGGNEQFF. Filled out from reference TRBV19 and TRBJ2-1, the complete variable domain reads DGGITQSPKYLFRKEGQNVTLSCEQNLNHDAMYWYRQDPGQGLRLIYYSQIVNDFQKGDIAEGYSVSREKKESFPLTVTSAQKNPTAFYLCASKSKASGGNEQFFGPGTRLTVL.

The chain employs TRBV5-1 and TRBJ2-3; TRBD1 matches 8 bases. Germline V CDR1 and CDR2: SGHRS, YFSETQ. The CDR3 is 16 residues long. The junction had 6 bases not matched to a gene; V was cut back by 2 bases and J by 1 base. DNA for the CDR3: TGCGCCAGCAGCTTACAGGGGGATACGGGCACAGATACGCAGTATTTT. As protein: CASSLQGDTGTDTQYF.

The V and J genes are TRBV6-1 and TRBJ2-3, with D possibly being TRBD1 (6 bases). The V gene lost 5 bases and the J gene lost 6 bases, with 15 bases spanning the gap. In germline, CDR1 is MNHNS, CDR2 SASEGT. The length of the CDR3 is 14 residues. The CDR3 loop reads CASSTTGFLDTQYF. The CDR3 region has the DNA TGTGCCAGCAGTACGACAGGTTTTTTGGATACGCAGTATTTT.

CDR3 bases: TGTGCCAGTAGACCCGGGGGGAGCTCCTACGAGCAGTACTTC. Translation gives CASRPGGSSYEQYF. V and J are TRBV19 and TRBJ2-7, with 7 positions matching TRBD2. V dropped 6 bases and J dropped 0; count of bases not matched to a gene: 5. The CDR3 totals 14 residues. CDR1 and CDR2 (germline): LNHDA, SQIVND (reference sequence).

The chain couples TRBV5-6 to TRBJ1-4, with D perhaps matching TRBD1 (6 bases). The V end lost 1 base, the J end lost 0 bases, and 7 bases lay between the germline ends. Germline CDR1 reads SGHDT; CDR2 reads YYEEEE. This CDR3 contains 15 residues. In nucleotides, the CDR3 is TGTGCCAGCAGCTTGTCAGGGGCAACTAATGAAAAACTGTTTTTT. Residues: CASSLSGATNEKLFF.

The J gene is TRBJ2-7, the V gene TRBV7-2, with 7 positions matching TRBD1. The germline CDR1 and CDR2 sequences are SGHTA and FQGNSA. This CDR3 is built from 15 residues. Unmatched junction bases numbered 5, after V lost 0 bases and J lost 3 bases. CDR3 sequence: CASSLAGTASYEQYF. CDR3 bases: TGTGCCAGCAGCTTAGCAGGGACAGCTAGCTACGAGCAGTACTTC.

This chain uses TRBV28 with TRBJ1-4, with 9 nucleotides matching TRBD1. This CDR3 is 14 amino acids long. V trimming: 6 bases; J trimming: 6 bases; junction bases outside the gene matches: 5. Germline V gene lookup returns CDR1 MDHEN and CDR2 SYDVKM. DNA for the CDR3: TGTGCCAGCAGCTCCGGGACAGGGTATGAAAAACTGTTTTTT. Amino acids: CASSSGTGYEKLFF.

The chain couples TRBV11-1 to TRBJ2-3; D is unresolved. CDR3 length equals 15 residues. Deletions cut 1 base from V and 3 bases from J, with 11 bases between. Looked up from germline, CDR1 is SGHAT and CDR2 is FQDESV (reference sequence). The chain's CDR3 is CASSLDPVGTDTQYF. As DNA, the CDR3 is TGTGCCAGCAGCTTAGACCCGGTAGGGACAGATACGCAGTATTTT.

The rearrangement joins TRBV6-6 to TRBJ2-7, with 7 bases lining up with TRBD1. The length of the CDR3 is 14 residues. V trimming: 5 bases; J trimming: 6 bases; junction bases outside the gene matches: 10. Germline loops: CDR1 MNHNY, CDR2 SVGAGI (reference sequence). CDR3 amino acids: CASSPATHRGEQYF. The CDR3 nucleotides are TGTGCCAGCAGTCCCGCCACCCACAGGGGCGAGCAGTACTTC.

As for this clone: In the same sample, other DNA sequences code for this CDR3. The CDR3 loop is CASSLSLSSETQYF. The CDR3 DNA follows: TGTGCCAGCAGCTTAAGCCTGTCGTCCGAGACCCAGTACTTC. V gene TRBV7-3 combines with J gene TRBJ2-5; D remains ambiguous. Between the trimmed V and J ends, which lost 1 base and 5 bases, there was a span of 11 bases. Germline CDR1 reads SGHTA; CDR2 reads FQGTGA. This CDR3 has 14 residues.

The CDR3 loop reads CASSLTSALRAQYF. CDR3 nucleotides: TGTGCCAGCAGCTTAACTAGCGCCTTGAGGGCCCAGTACTTC. The chain is built from TRBV7-6 and TRBJ2-5, with 7 bases matching TRBD2. CDR3 length equals 14 residues. V gave up 2 bases and J gave up 9 bases; unmatched junction bases: 9. Germline V gene lookup returns CDR1 SGHVS and CDR2 FNYEAQ.

This clone was seen a single time. This chain connects TRBV9 to TRBJ2-1, with D possibly TRBD2 on 5 matching bases. CDR3 length equals 15 residues. V gave up 3 bases and J gave up 8 bases, with 18 bases separating them. The germline V gene has CDR1 SGDLS and CDR2 YYNGEE. CDR3 nucleotide sequence: TGTGCCAGCAGCGGAACCGGGAATCGCGGGTATGAGCAGTTCTTC. Translation gives CASSGTGNRGYEQFF.

In this sample, this clone turned up a few times. The V call is TRBV19, the J call TRBJ1-5; a possible D gene is TRBD1 (5 bases). V lost 5 bases and J lost 9, with 11 bases in between. CDR1 and CDR2 (germline): LNHDA, SQIVND (reference sequence). The CDR3 loop spans 12 amino acids. CDR3 protein: CASSLEGRPQHF. CDR3 nucleotide sequence: TGTGCCAGTAGTCTCGAGGGGAGGCCCCAGCATTTT.

V and J are TRBV7-2 and TRBJ2-7; 12 nucleotides line up with TRBD2. Germline CDR1 and CDR2: SGHTA and FQGNSA. This CDR3 comprises 16 residues. The junction had 5 bases not matched to a gene; V was cut back by 1 base and J by 4 bases. The CDR3 region is CASSLGGLAGGYEQYF. CDR3 coding DNA: TGTGCCAGCAGCTTAGGTGGGCTAGCGGGAGGGTACGAGCAGTACTTC.

The genes are TRBV7-3 and TRBJ2-1; 10 nucleotides line up with TRBD2. The CDR3 totals 14 residues. Germline V gene data show CDR1 as SGHTA and CDR2 as FQGTGA. V lost 0 bases and J lost 9; bases outside the gene matches: 2. CDR3 DNA sequence: TGTGCCAGCAGCTTAACGGGACTAGCGAGTGAGCAGTTCTTC. Translating it yields CASSLTGLASEQFF.

This chain links TRBV7-2 with TRBJ1-2, with TRBD1 as a possible D gene (5 bases). Germline values: CDR1 SGHTA, CDR2 FQGNSA. The V end lost 1 base, the J end lost 8 bases, and 20 bases lay between the germline ends. The length of the CDR3 is 16 residues. The CDR3 protein is CASSLDLGSGFEGYTF. For the CDR3, the DNA is TGTGCCAGCAGCTTAGACCTCGGATCAGGGTTCGAAGGCTACACCTTC.

The chain has TRBV14 and TRBJ1-1, with D maybe TRBD1 (5 bases). Trimming left V 7 bases short and J 0 bases short, with 6 bases between. Germline-derived CDR1 and CDR2 are SGHDN and FVKESK. The CDR3 length is 12 residues. The CDR3 protein is CASKGLNTEAFF. The CDR3 DNA follows: TGTGCCAGCAAGGGGTTGAACACTGAAGCTTTCTTT.

This chain links TRBV7-2 with TRBJ1-5, with D maybe TRBD1 (6 bases). Germline V gene lookup returns CDR1 SGHTA and CDR2 FQGNSA. CDR3 length equals 16 residues. V lost 4 bases, J lost 1 base, and 14 bases lay in between. Written as DNA, the CDR3 is TGTGCCAGCAGCTCAGGGGCCCGGGGGAGCAATCAGCCCCAGCATTTT. Encoded protein: CASSSGARGSNQPQHF.

The rearrangement uses TRBV18 and TRBJ2-2, with 7 bases aligning to TRBD2. The CDR3 is made up of 15 amino acids. V lost 6 bases and J lost 6; bases outside the gene matches: 10. Per the germline V gene, CDR1 is KGHSH and CDR2 is LQKENI. CDR3 in DNA: TGTGCCAGCTCCCCGCTAGCGGAGTACTCCGGGGAGCTGTTTTTT. Protein product: CASSPLAEYSGELFF.

This CDR3 is CASSLAKATDMNTEAFF. The CDR3 nucleotides read TGTGCCAGCAGCTTAGCTAAAGCGACAGACATGAACACTGAAGCTTTCTTT. This chain links TRBV7-9 with TRBJ1-1; weak D call: TRBD1 (5 bases). In germline, CDR1 is SEHNR, CDR2 FQNEAQ (reference sequence). The germline V and J ends were trimmed by 0 bases and 0 bases, with 14 bases remaining between them. The CDR3 totals 17 residues.